A selection of T cell receptor beta chains follows, all from one sample in a study of early T cells in non-severe SARS-CoV-2 infection. TCRdb redid the calling of the 5' RACE reads with MiXCR, one entry per CDR3 protein. Seen here are some 71,000 distinct CDR3 sequences, roughly an eighth observed once, and the top ten hold 5% to 7%. This material consisted of whole blood, taken at baseline. Receptors originate from an adult who was a healthcare worker with PCR-confirmed SARS-CoV-2 infection or an uninfected control (not recorded which). Both conserved end residues are part of each CDR3. A D gene is named only where the DNA matches it firmly. Size tells how often a clone was seen (once, few, many) or the class of an expanded clone, and some rows leave it out.

j_gene,d_gene,abundance,v_gene,CDR3nt,CDR3aa
TRBJ1-4,-,few,TRBV4-1,TGCGCCAGCAGCCAACAAGCCCGCGGTGAAAAACTGTTTTTT,CASSQQARGEKLFF
TRBJ2-1,TRBD2,-,TRBV5-1,TGCGCCAGCAGCCCCTCAACTAGCGGATACAATGAGCAGTTCTTC,CASSPSTSGYNEQFF
TRBJ2-3,-,few,TRBV6-5,TGTGCCAGCAGTTCGGGGGGCTGGTCAGATACGCAGTATTTT,CASSSGGWSDTQYF
TRBJ2-1,-,-,TRBV6-2/TRBV6-3,TGTGCCAGCAGTTATAAAGGAGGGGGCGCCTACAATGAGCAGTTCTTC,CASSYKGGGAYNEQFF
TRBJ2-2,-,many,TRBV19,TGTGCCAGTAGTATTGTTATTTGGACCGGGGAGCTGTTTTTT,CASSIVIWTGELFF
TRBJ1-6,-,many,TRBV7-9,TGTGCCCTTCAGGGTGGAGGGTCACCCCTCCACTTT,CALQGGGSPLHF
TRBJ1-5,-,-,TRBV20-1,TGCAGTGCTCAAGCAGACAGCAATCAGCCCCAGCATTTT,CSAQADSNQPQHF
TRBJ2-2,TRBD1,-,TRBV9,TGTGCCAGCAGCCCCAGACAGGGATTGAACACCGGGGAGCTGTTTTTT,CASSPRQGLNTGELFF
TRBJ2-2,-,many,TRBV5-4,TGTGCCAGCAGCTTGGCGGGCATCACTAGCACCGGGGAGCTGTTTTTT,CASSLAGITSTGELFF
TRBJ1-2,-,-,TRBV7-9,TGTGCCAGCAGATTGGACTCAAACAGAGGCTACACCTTC,CASRLDSNRGYTF
TRBJ2-7,-,-,TRBV11-2,TGTGCCAGCAGCTTAGTCCAGGGGAGCCTTATACAGTACTTC,CASSLVQGSLIQYF